These 2 T cell receptor beta chains originate from one sample sequenced in a study of blood T cells in healthy people across ages. Through a sample-barcoded 5' primer and a J-beta primer mix, a second PCR was run for roughly 7 to 12 cycles. TCRdb called the 5' RACE reads again in MiXCR, with one record for every CDR3 protein. The data show under 2,000,000 distinct CDR3 sequences, 49% seen once. Sequencing was performed on blood. The receptors were gathered from a woman aged 40 to 55 in good health.

This clonotype was detected only once. The J gene is TRBJ2-5, the V gene TRBV12-3 or TRBV12-4, with D possibly TRBD1 on 6 matching bases. The J call may be faulty, since TRBJ2-7 better matches the DNA end. The CDR3 contains 14 residues. The CDR3 sequence: CAGKAGQQTYEQYF. The CDR3 DNA reads as TGTGCCGGCAAAGCAGGACAGCAAACCTACGAGCAGTACTTC.

The chain recombines TRBV7-9 with TRBJ2-3, with 12 positions matching TRBD2. Germline loops: CDR1 SEHNR, CDR2 FQNEAQ (reference sequence). V dropped 4 bases and J dropped 0; count of bases not matched to a gene: 11. This CDR3 has 19 amino acids. DNA for the CDR3: TGTGCCAGCAGCTCCGGACTAGCGGGGAGGCCCCCCAGCACAGATACGCAGTATTTT. Encoded protein: CASSSGLAGRPPSTDTQYF.